Presented here are 32 T cell receptor beta chains from one specimen sequenced in a study of T-cell reconstitution after alpha-beta-depleted transplantation in children (dated by TCRdb to the mid-2010s). What the treatment or condition label conveys for this sample: allogeneic hematopoietic cell transplantation with graft depleted of TCRalphabeta T cells and CD19 B cells. Library method: PCR. Sequencing used an Illumina HiSeq 2500. Molecular barcoding was employed in the preparation of TCR libraries, with unique molecular identifiers being used to normalize TCRbeta repertoire quantification. The raw public reads went through TCRdb reprocessing: fastp at Q25, MiXCR clone calling, in-frame beta chains kept. Duplicate CDR3 protein sequences are folded into a single record with the most common DNA and genes. The sample records roughly 570,000 distinct CDR3 sequences, 25% to 30% of which are singletons. Of the sample, just over 35% falls within the top ten clones.

The sample consisted of PBMCs, taken before TCRalphabeta/CD19-depleted stem cell transplant. The receptors shown here come from a boy under two years old with Wiskott-Aldrich syndrome, due to receive a stem cell transplant.

The rearrangement links TRBV5-1 to TRBJ2-6; no firm D call. The CDR3 is 14 amino acids. Trimming left V 4 bases short and J 1 base short, with 6 bases between. The germline CDR1 and CDR2 sequences are SGHRS and YFSETQ. The CDR3 protein is CASSAVSGANVLTF. The CDR3 DNA reads as TGCGCCAGCAGCGCCGTTTCTGGGGCCAACGTCCTGACTTTC.

The chain employs TRBV12-3 or TRBV12-4 and TRBJ2-1, with TRBD1 matching over 8 bases. V gave up 2 bases and J gave up 1 base; unmatched junction bases: 7. The CDR3 covers 17 residues. CDR3 in amino acids: CASSLKLGDRSYNEQFF. Written as DNA, the CDR3 is TGTGCCAGCAGTTTAAAGTTGGGGGACAGGTCCTACAATGAGCAGTTCTTC.

This clonotype has a handful of counts. J is TRBJ2-1 and V is TRBV6-1, with D unclear. The CDR3 contains 14 residues. Trimming took 6 bases from V and 6 from J, leaving 15 bases between them. Germline V lookup: CDR1 MNHNS, CDR2 SASEGT. This CDR3 reads CASRKRPPGNEQFF. The CDR3 DNA is TGTGCCAGCAGGAAACGTCCGCCGGGCAATGAGCAGTTCTTC.

The table lists this clonotype with a few counts. V and J are TRBV12-3 or TRBV12-4 and TRBJ2-7, with 10 bases that match TRBD2. CDR3 size: 16 residues. The J segment lost 7 bases and the V segment lost 3 bases, leaving 12 bases of the junction unmatched. The CDR3 bases are TGTGCCAGCAGTTTCCCCACTAGCGGGATCCCGGGGGAGCAGTACTTC. Translation: CASSFPTSGIPGEQYF.

The table lists this clonotype with a few counts. This chain uses TRBV6-5 with TRBJ2-1; TRBD2 is a possible D gene (5 bases). The V gene lost 0 bases and the J gene lost 2 bases, with 8 bases spanning the gap. Germline-derived CDR1 and CDR2 are MNHEY and SVGAGI. This CDR3 spans 15 amino acids. In DNA, the CDR3 is TGTGCCAGCAGTTACTCGAGGGTGACCTACAATGAGCAGTTCTTC. It is translated as CASSYSRVTYNEQFF.

The genes are TRBV29-1 and TRBJ2-2; 8 bases are a match to TRBD1. J gave up 6 bases and V 3 bases, and 9 bases lay outside the gene matches. The CDR3 has 15 amino acids. Germline V lookup: CDR1 SQVTM, CDR2 ANQGSEA. The DNA of the CDR3 is TGCAGCGTTGATACTGGGACAGGTGTCGCCGGGGAGCTGTTTTTT. Its protein is CSVDTGTGVAGELFF.

J is TRBJ1-1 and V is TRBV28, with D perhaps TRBD1 (6 bases). The CDR3 length is 17 residues. Trimming cost V 1 base and J 1 base, with 16 bases left between them. The germline gives CDR1 MDHEN, CDR2 SYDVKM. Here the CDR3 reads CASSLYGRGLRNTEAFF. CDR3 coding DNA: TGTGCCAGCAGTTTATACGGCAGGGGCCTTAGGAACACTGAAGCTTTCTTT.

This clonotype was seen just once. V and J are TRBV7-9 and TRBJ2-7; unclear D gene. The CDR3 length is 14 residues. From germline, CDR1 is SEHNR and CDR2 FQNEAQ (reference sequence). V lost 3 bases, J lost 2 bases, and 11 bases lay in between. The CDR3 nucleotides are TGTGCCAGCAGCTTCACGACGCATACCTACGAGCAGTACTTC. Protein: CASSFTTHTYEQYF.

In its sample, this clonotype was seen a few times. The CDR3 coding sequence is TGTGCCAGCAGCCCAAGAAGGACTCAGCTTAACTATGGCTACACCTTC. Amino acid sequence: CASSPRRTQLNYGYTF. V gene TRBV4-2 combines with J gene TRBJ1-2; D is unclear. The CDR3 loop spans 16 amino acids. The germline V gene encodes CDR1 LGHNA and CDR2 YNFKEQ. V lost 4 bases, J lost 1 base, and 16 bases lay in between.

This clonotype was picked up a small number of times. J is TRBJ2-1 and V is TRBV5-1; tentative D call: TRBD2 (6 bases). The CDR3 totals 16 residues. The germline gives CDR1 SGHRS, CDR2 YFSETQ. V lost 4 bases, J lost 4 bases, and 18 bases lay in between. CDR3 in DNA: TGCGCCAGCAGCCAAAGGCCGGGACTGGCTTACAATGAGCAGTTCTTC. Its translation is CASSQRPGLAYNEQFF.

The genes are TRBV11-1 and TRBJ2-1, with a tentative D call TRBD2 (7 bases). CDR1 and CDR2 (germline): SGHAT, FQDESV (reference sequence). This CDR3 has 18 amino acids. The V gene lost 4 bases and the J gene lost 4 bases, with 23 bases spanning the gap. CDR3 region: CASSSLGLREGVYNEQFF. CDR3 bases: TGTGCCAGCAGCTCCCTTGGGTTAAGGGAGGGGGTTTACAATGAGCAGTTCTTC.

This chain connects TRBV5-1 to TRBJ2-1; D remains unclear. Germline CDR1 is SGHRS and CDR2 is YFSETQ. V was pared by 4 bases and J by 2 bases, with 13 bases between. The CDR3 runs to 15 residues. The CDR3 region is CASSGRTATYNEQFF. Written as DNA, the CDR3 is TGCGCCAGCAGCGGTAGGACGGCTACCTACAATGAGCAGTTCTTC.

This clonotype occurred a few times. The rearrangement links TRBV9 to TRBJ2-5; a weak D match, TRBD2 (6 bases). V was shortened by 3 bases and J by 2 bases, with 14 bases between the two germline ends. This CDR3 region has 15 residues. Germline-derived CDR1 and CDR2 are SGDLS and YYNGEE. The CDR3 loop is CASSARTTVQETQYF. In DNA form, the CDR3 reads TGTGCCAGCAGCGCCCGGACTACGGTACAAGAGACCCAGTACTTC.

The V gene is TRBV7-9, the J gene TRBJ2-1, with D perhaps TRBD2 (6 bases). From germline, CDR1 is SEHNR and CDR2 FQNEAQ (reference sequence). This CDR3 region has 16 residues. V lost 5 bases and J lost 3, with 17 bases in between. CDR3 amino acids: CASSPIGGTVYNEQFF. In DNA, the CDR3 is TGTGCCAGCAGCCCCATCGGCGGGACCGTCTACAATGAGCAGTTCTTC.

The chain is built from TRBV11-2 and TRBJ2-7, with TRBD2 identical over 7 bases. After removal of 0 bases from V and 4 bases from J, the junction contained 12 bases not matched to a gene. Germline CDR1 reads SGHAT; CDR2 reads FQNNGV. This CDR3 is 17 amino acids long. The DNA of the CDR3 is TGTGCCAGCAGCTTAGACTTTAGGGGCGCGGGGGATTACGAGCAGTACTTC. Translation gives CASSLDFRGAGDYEQYF.

CDR3: CASSYRVKRGGSYNEQFF. CDR3 DNA sequence: TGTGCCAGCAGTTACCGTGTGAAACGGGGGGGTTCCTACAATGAGCAGTTCTTC. This chain links TRBV6-5 with TRBJ2-1; the match to TRBD2 covers 8 bases. Trimming at V came to 2 bases and at J to 1 base, leaving 10 bases not matched to a gene. Germline-derived CDR1 and CDR2 are MNHEY and SVGAGI. The CDR3 has 18 residues.

This clonotype was counted between two and nine times. CDR3 region: CASSFGGGTITDTQYF. Written as DNA, the CDR3 is TGCGCCAGCAGCTTTGGGGGAGGAACCATCACGGATACGCAGTATTTT. This chain connects TRBV5-1 to TRBJ2-3, with a tentative D call TRBD2 (6 bases). V was trimmed by 2 bases and J by 6 bases, leaving 19 bases between them. Germline V gene data show CDR1 as SGHRS and CDR2 as YFSETQ. The length of the CDR3 is 16 residues.

This clonotype was picked up many times. A junction boundary mismatches the germline segment, possibly from a read error. The chain carries TRBV5-1 and TRBJ1-1; 8 nucleotides line up with TRBD1. The germline CDR1 and CDR2 sequences are SGHRS and YFSETQ. The CDR3 extends over 14 amino acids. As DNA, the CDR3 is TGTGCCAGCAGTCCGACAGGGGTCAACACTGAAGCTTTCTTT. Translated: CASSPTGVNTEAFF.

The gene calls are TRBV20-1 and TRBJ2-1, with D unresolved. This CDR3 is 12 amino acids long. Looked up from germline, CDR1 is DFQATT and CDR2 is SNEGSKA (reference sequence). Trimming stripped 2 bases from V and 1 base from J, with 3 bases between. The CDR3 DNA sequence: TGCAGTGCTAGAAAGTCCTACAATGAGCAGTTCTTC. Translated, it gives CSARKSYNEQFF.

The chain uses TRBV10-3 and TRBJ2-2; D ambiguous. The CDR3 spans 13 residues. Trimming cost V 4 bases and J 5 bases, with 8 bases left between them. Germline CDR1 reads ENHRY; CDR2 reads SYGVKD. CDR3 sequence (DNA): TGTGCCATCAGTGCCCTTGAGACCGGGGAGCTGTTTTTT. This gives the protein CAISALETGELFF.

The V and J genes are TRBV5-1 and TRBJ1-2, with a tentative D call TRBD1 (5 bases). The CDR3 loop spans 15 amino acids. Trimming removed 0 bases at V and 5 bases at J, with 14 bases between. Per germline, CDR1 SGHRS and CDR2 YFSETQ. The DNA for the CDR3 is TGCGCCAGCAGCTTGGCCGGCAGGGTGGAGTATGGCTACACCTTC. Residues: CASSLAGRVEYGYTF.

This rearrangement joins TRBV10-3 to TRBJ2-7; TRBD1 aligns across 11 bases. CDR1 is ENHRY, CDR2 SYGVKD, per germline. This CDR3 contains 15 residues. Losses at the gene ends were 1 base for V and 4 bases for J; bases not matched to a gene: 3. CDR3 sequence (DNA): TGTGCCATCAGTGAGTGGGACAGGGGGTTTTACGAGCAGTACTTC. This translates into CAISEWDRGFYEQYF.

This clonotype was recorded a few times. The rearrangement links TRBV7-8 to TRBJ2-1, with 12 bases fitting TRBD2. Germline values: CDR1 SGHVS, CDR2 FQNEAQ. This CDR3 is 16 amino acids long. The V segment lost 4 bases and the J segment 8 bases; nucleotides outside the gene matches: 9. The CDR3: CASSSRLAGVVDEQFF. CDR3 coding DNA: TGTGCCAGCAGCTCACGACTAGCGGGAGTGGTAGATGAGCAGTTCTTC.

The sample holds a few counts of this clonotype. The rearrangement uses TRBV5-1 and TRBJ2-7; TRBD2 agrees at 10 bases. The CDR3 is made up of 16 amino acids. CDR1 SGHRS and CDR2 YFSETQ come from the germline V gene. With 0 bases clipped from V and 2 bases from J, the junction kept 5 bases outside the gene matches. The CDR3 DNA is TGCGCCAGCAGCTTGGGAAGGACTAGCGGCACCTACGAGCAGTACTTC. Its translation is CASSLGRTSGTYEQYF.

The chain links TRBV4-2 to TRBJ2-3, with D hard to call. This CDR3 region has 14 residues. Trimming took off 1 base at V and 2 bases at J, with 7 bases between the two ends. From germline, CDR1 is LGHNA and CDR2 YNFKEQ. This CDR3 reads CASSQGAVTDTQYF. The CDR3 nucleotides read TGTGCCAGCAGCCAAGGGGCAGTCACAGATACGCAGTATTTT.

The rearrangement links TRBV7-6 to TRBJ1-3; D remains unclear. Germline CDR1 reads SGHVS; CDR2 reads FNYEAQ. V was trimmed by 5 bases and J by 4 bases, leaving 9 bases between them. This CDR3 has 13 residues. CDR3 DNA sequence: TGTGCCAGCAGCGCCCGGTTGGGAAACACCATATATTTT. Encoded protein: CASSARLGNTIYF.

The chain carries TRBV10-3 and TRBJ2-3, with TRBD2 identical over 11 bases. The CDR3 sequence is 15 residues long. V was pared by 6 bases and J by 2 bases, with 4 bases of the junction left unmatched. Germline V lookup: CDR1 ENHRY, CDR2 SYGVKD. The CDR3 nucleotides read TGTGCCATCAGCCCGACTAGCGGGAACACAGATACGCAGTATTTT. It is translated as CAISPTSGNTDTQYF.

There are a few counts of this clonotype. The chain is built from TRBV20-1 and TRBJ2-2, with 9 bases aligning to TRBD2. The CDR3 has 15 residues. With V trimmed by 1 base and J by 2 bases, 2 bases remained unmatched. Per the germline V gene, CDR1 is DFQATT and CDR2 is SNEGSKA (reference sequence). The CDR3 reads CSARGLAGNTGELFF. Here the CDR3 DNA reads TGCAGTGCTAGAGGGCTAGCGGGAAACACCGGGGAGCTGTTTTTT.

The V and J genes are TRBV5-1 and TRBJ2-3, with TRBD1 matching over 7 bases. Per the germline V gene, CDR1 is SGHRS and CDR2 is YFSETQ. V lost 0 bases and J lost 1; bases outside the gene matches: 2. This CDR3 has 15 residues. CDR3 region: CASSLGDSRTDTQYF. The CDR3 nucleotides are TGCGCCAGCAGCTTGGGGGACAGCCGCACAGATACGCAGTATTTT.

This clonotype has only a few counts. This chain links TRBV4-1 with TRBJ1-4; 8 bases agree with TRBD1. This CDR3 spans 14 amino acids. J was trimmed by 7 bases and V by 6 bases; bases with no gene match: 7. The V gene's germline CDR1 is MGHRA and CDR2 YSYEKL. The CDR3 DNA follows: TGCGCCAGCAGGCAGGGGGCCGGATTTGAAAAACTGTTTTTT. Translating it yields CASRQGAGFEKLFF.

This chain links TRBV5-8 with TRBJ1-1, with TRBD1 matching 7 bases. This CDR3 region has 14 residues. V lost 3 bases, J lost 3 bases, and 5 bases stayed unmatched. Per the germline V gene, CDR1 is SGHTS and CDR2 is YDEGEE. CDR3 residues: CASSSLGGHTEAFF. In nucleotides, the CDR3 is TGTGCCAGCAGCTCCTTAGGGGGCCACACTGAAGCTTTCTTT.

The V gene is TRBV29-1, the J gene TRBJ1-2, with TRBD1 as a possible D gene (6 bases). Germline V gives CDR1 SQVTM, CDR2 ANQGSEA. V lost 7 bases and J lost 7, with 16 bases in between. The CDR3 sequence is 12 residues long. CDR3 in amino acids: CSADGGAGGYTF. The CDR3 DNA sequence: TGCAGCGCCGACGGGGGGGCCGGTGGCTACACCTTC.